Included here is one TCR beta chain sequence, with context. There are 18 residues in the CDR3. V shed 6 bases, J shed 0 bases, and the junction held 12 bases outside the gene matches. Germline CDR1 LNHNV, CDR2 YYDKDF (reference sequence). This entry belongs to a study of blood T cell repertoires in COVID-19. Study details: T cells, B-cell-depleted T cells, or PBMCs provided the cDNA or gDNA that served as material.

One Seattle source followed patients from active infection through their disease course. As processed by the authors: Reference gene primer amplification gave nucleated cell count estimates. Clones were sequenced by immunoSEQ multiplex PCR, and TCRdb holds only the in-frame ones, with some missing. V, J and clone size are taken as reported in that table, and D and trimming were inferred from the DNA itself. Of some 360,000 clones listed, approximately 89% were seen once; the top ten hold 3% to 4.5%. This clonotype was obtained from a woman aged 60 to 75 with COVID-19, enrolled during active disease. The V and J genes are TRBV15 and TRBJ2-4; TRBD2 matches 9 bases. The sample comprised peripheral blood. CDR3 bases: TGTGCCACCAGACCAATCATGGCGGGGGGGCTAGCCAAAAACATTCAGTACTTC. It is translated as CATRPIMAGGLAKNIQYF. The full variable domain, with the rest looked up from reference TRBV15 and TRBJ2-4, is DAMVIQNPRYQVTQFGKPVTLSCSQTLNHNVMYWYQQKSSQAPKLLFHYYDKDFNNEADTPDNFQSRRPNTSFCFLDIRSPGLGDTAMYLCATRPIMAGGLAKNIQYFGAGTRLSVL.